These 21 T cell receptor beta chains originate from one sample sequenced in a study of breast tumors, draining lymph nodes, adjacent tissues (dated by TCRdb to the mid-2010s). The lymph node samples were taken from the axillary draining lymph nodes of breast cancer patients. The library was obtained by multiplex PCR. Sequencing used an Illumina HiSeq 2000. TCRdb applied fastp at Q25 and MiXCR to the public reads, then kept only in-frame beta chains. Rows merge per CDR3 protein into single entries with the most common DNA and genes. The sample records 290,000 or so distinct CDR3 sequences, roughly 30% of which are singletons. Approximately 1% of the sample comes from the top ten. What was sequenced was axillary lymph node tissue. Receptors originate from a female donor with breast cancer. Some clones in this sample may be carry-over from other donors' samples.

This clonotype was counted ten times or more. The chain carries TRBV19 and TRBJ2-2, with no clear D. This CDR3 has 15 residues. Per germline, CDR1 LNHDA and CDR2 SQIVND (reference sequence). Deletions cut 1 base from V and 1 base from J, with 7 bases between. CDR3: CASSIGFQNTGELFF. The CDR3 DNA is TGTGCCAGTAGTATAGGATTCCAGAACACCGGGGAGCTGTTTTTT. Full variable domain (missing parts from reference TRBV19 and TRBJ2-2): DGGITQSPKYLFRKEGQNVTLSCEQNLNHDAMYWYRQDPGQGLRLIYYSQIVNDFQKGDIAEGYSVSREKKESFPLTVTSAQKNPTAFYLCASSIGFQNTGELFFGEGSRLTVL.

Many counts were recorded for this clonotype. This sequence joins TRBV11-2 and TRBJ2-3, with D perhaps TRBD1 (6 bases). Trimming took 4 bases from V and 5 from J, leaving 16 bases between them. This CDR3 has 15 amino acids. The V gene's germline CDR1 is SGHAT and CDR2 FQNNGV. The CDR3 nucleotides are TGTGCCAGCAGCTACCAGACAGGCTACAAAGATACGCAGTATTTT. This sequence encodes CASSYQTGYKDTQYF.

The CDR3 bases are TGTGCCAGCAGCTGGGGACTAGCAGGAGATACGCAGTATTTT. Translated: CASSWGLAGDTQYF. The V and J genes are TRBV5-4 and TRBJ2-3, with 9 nucleotides matching TRBD2. CDR3 size: 14 residues. V lost 3 bases, J lost 5 bases, and 4 bases stayed unmatched. Germline V gives CDR1 SGHNT, CDR2 YYREEE (reference sequence).

This clonotype has a count of ten or more. The rearrangement links TRBV20-1 to TRBJ2-7, with 10 nucleotides matching TRBD2. The germline gives CDR1 DFQATT, CDR2 SNEGSKA (reference sequence). J gave up 13 bases and V 0 bases, and 21 bases lay outside the gene matches. This CDR3 spans 17 amino acids. The CDR3 sequence: CSARDYPRPGLATIEYF. The CDR3 region has the DNA TGCAGTGCTAGAGATTACCCCCGACCGGGACTAGCGACGATCGAATACTTC.

This clonotype was counted many times. The chain combines TRBV6-5 with TRBJ1-5; the D gene is possibly TRBD1 (5 bases). In germline, CDR1 is MNHEY, CDR2 SVGAGI. The length of the CDR3 is 14 residues. The germline V and J ends were trimmed by 8 bases and 2 bases, with 13 bases remaining between them. The CDR3 DNA sequence: TGTGCCAGCGCGCAGGGATTTGGCAATCAGCCCCAGCATTTT. Translation gives CASAQGFGNQPQHF.

The chain links TRBV30 to TRBJ1-3; 9 nucleotides line up with TRBD1. With V trimmed by 1 base and J by 1 base, 8 bases remained unmatched. Germline values: CDR1 GTSNPN, CDR2 SVGIG (reference sequence). The CDR3 is 17 amino acids. CDR3 bases: TGTGCCTGGAGTGCCCCCGGGACAGGGTTATCTGGAAACACCATATATTTT. Residues: CAWSAPGTGLSGNTIYF.

This sequence joins TRBV20-1 and TRBJ2-3, with 12 bases identical to TRBD1. In germline, CDR1 is DFQATT, CDR2 SNEGSKA (reference sequence). The CDR3 contains 15 residues. The ends lost 7 bases at V and 4 bases at J; junction bases unmatched: 9. The CDR3 spells CSVEPGQGASDTQYF. The CDR3 DNA is TGCAGTGTTGAGCCGGGACAGGGGGCTTCAGATACGCAGTATTTT.

This sequence joins TRBV27 and TRBJ2-7; perhaps TRBD2 as D (6 bases). This CDR3 is built from 14 residues. With 3 bases removed from V and 5 bases from J, the gap between germline ends came to 14 bases. Germline CDR1 MNHEY, CDR2 SMNVEV (reference sequence). The DNA for the CDR3 is TGTGCCAGCAGTTTTGGAGGGCTAGGTAACGAGCAGTACTTC. As protein: CASSFGGLGNEQYF.

This clonotype was seen many times. The genes are TRBV7-8 and TRBJ2-7, with TRBD2 matching over 12 bases. Germline CDR1 SGHVS, CDR2 FQNEAQ. This CDR3 spans 17 amino acids. V lost 5 bases and J lost 3; bases outside the gene matches: 11. The chain's CDR3 is CASSGGSLAGGGYEQYF. In DNA, the CDR3 is TGTGCCAGCAGCGGGGGCAGCCTAGCGGGAGGGGGCTACGAGCAGTACTTC.

V and J are TRBV11-3 and TRBJ1-2; 7 bases are shared with TRBD1. CDR3 length equals 17 residues. The germline V gene has CDR1 SGHNT and CDR2 YENEEA. Trimming took 5 bases from V and 0 from J; bases not matched to a gene: 12. DNA for the CDR3: TGTGCCAGCAGCACCGTAGACAGGGCCCCCTCTAACTATGGCTACACCTTC. Translation: CASSTVDRAPSNYGYTF.

The sample holds many counts of this clonotype. The chain combines TRBV29-1 with TRBJ2-6; no reliable D call. V was trimmed by 1 base and J by 1 base, leaving 2 bases between them. CDR1 and CDR2 from the germline V gene are SQVTM and ANQGSEA. CDR3 length: 13 residues. This chain's CDR3 is CSVEASGANVLTF. The CDR3 nucleotides are TGCAGCGTTGAAGCATCTGGGGCCAACGTCCTGACTTTC.

This clonotype was observed a few times. A single base separates this from a much larger clone, so it may be a read error. The chain uses TRBV6-5 and TRBJ2-6; 10 nucleotides align to TRBD1. The CDR3 is 17 amino acids. After removal of 5 bases from V and 4 bases from J, the junction contained 8 bases not matched to a gene. Per the germline V gene, CDR1 is MNHEY and CDR2 is SVGAGI. As DNA, the CDR3 is TGTGCCAGCAGTCACTGGGGGACAGGGGTCGGGGCCAACGTCCTGACTTTC. This gives the protein CASSHWGTGVGANVLTF.

This clonotype was seen repeatedly, ten times or more. The chain is built from TRBV4-3 and TRBJ2-1; no firm D call. This CDR3 comprises 14 residues. From germline, CDR1 is LGHNA and CDR2 YSLEER. V was cut by 4 bases and J by 3 bases, with 10 bases left in between. In nucleotides, the CDR3 is TGCGCCAGCAGCCTGGACCTCGGCTACAATGAGCAGTTCTTC. This gives the protein CASSLDLGYNEQFF.

This clonotype was seen repeatedly, ten times or more. The chain joins TRBV5-1 to TRBJ2-1, with 11 bases identical to TRBD2. J gave up 5 bases and V 0 bases, and 10 bases lay outside the gene matches. Germline V lookup: CDR1 SGHRS, CDR2 YFSETQ. The CDR3 covers 18 residues. CDR3 sequence: CASSLDASGRLSNNEQFF. CDR3 in DNA: TGCGCCAGCAGCTTGGACGCTAGCGGGAGGTTAAGCAACAATGAGCAGTTCTTC.

Many counts were recorded for this clonotype. This rearrangement joins TRBV20-1 to TRBJ2-5; 11 bases are a match to TRBD1. The ends lost 0 bases at V and 5 bases at J; junction bases unmatched: 2. The CDR3 sequence is 14 residues long. Germline V gene sequence: CDR1 DFQATT, CDR2 SNEGSKA (reference sequence). The CDR3 sequence: CSARERDRGETQYF. CDR3 nucleotides: TGCAGTGCTAGAGAAAGGGACAGGGGGGAGACCCAGTACTTC.

With respect to this clonotype: Given a much more abundant clone one base away, this may be a read error. The chain recombines TRBV11-3 with TRBJ2-2; D could derive from TRBD1 or TRBD2 (6 bases each). CDR3 length equals 14 residues. Germline lookup yields CDR1 SGHNT and CDR2 YENEEA. The CDR3 protein is CASSIQGSTGGLFF. The CDR3 DNA reads TGTGCCAGCAGCATCCAGGGGAGCACCGGGGGGCTGTTTTTT.

This clonotype occurred many times. The chain is built from TRBV11-3 and TRBJ2-5, with a possible D match to TRBD2 (7 bases). Germline-derived CDR1 and CDR2 are SGHNT and YENEEA. V was cut by 5 bases and J by 4 bases, with 14 bases left in between. This CDR3 has 14 amino acids. CDR3 nucleotides: TGTGCCAGCAGCCGAGGACTAGGGGGAGAGACCCAGTACTTC. It is translated as CASSRGLGGETQYF.

The V gene is TRBV11-3, the J gene TRBJ2-1, with 8 bases that match TRBD1. Losses at the gene ends were 5 bases for V and 9 bases for J; bases not matched to a gene: 9. The CDR3 runs to 14 residues. Looked up from germline, CDR1 is SGHNT and CDR2 is YENEEA. The CDR3 loop reads CASSGGQGVTEQFF. The CDR3 DNA follows: TGTGCCAGCAGCGGAGGACAGGGAGTCACTGAGCAGTTCTTC. Based on the CDR3 plus reference TRBV11-3 and TRBJ2-1, the full variable domain is EAGVVQSPRYKIIEKKQPVAFWCNPISGHNTLYWYLQNLGQGPELLIRYENEEAVDDSQLPKDRFSAERLKGVDSTLKIQPAELGDSAVYLCASSGGQGVTEQFFGPGTRLTVL.

This clonotype was seen ten or more times. The rearrangement uses TRBV20-1 and TRBJ2-3, with D uncertain. V lost 3 bases, J lost 3 bases, and 7 bases lay in between. Germline V CDR1 and CDR2: DFQATT, SNEGSKA (reference sequence). The CDR3 contains 12 residues. The CDR3 DNA reads as TGCAGTGCTAGCCCATCGACAGATACGCAGTATTTT. Encoded protein: CSASPSTDTQYF.

This chain uses TRBV29-1 with TRBJ1-1; D not resolved. Deletions cut 6 bases from V and 8 bases from J, with 10 bases between. Germline assignment: CDR1 SQVTM and CDR2 ANQGSEA. The CDR3 is 10 residues long. CDR3 protein: CSVGRPEAFF. CDR3 sequence (DNA): TGCAGCGTCGGTCGTCCAGAAGCTTTCTTT.

There are many counts of this clonotype. The chain combines TRBV20-1 with TRBJ2-3; 13 bases are shared with TRBD2. The junction had 4 bases not matched to a gene; V was cut back by 7 bases and J by 3 bases. CDR1 and CDR2 from the germline V gene are DFQATT and SNEGSKA (reference sequence). The CDR3 spans 14 residues. The CDR3 is CSGTTSGRTDTQYF. The CDR3 DNA sequence: TGCAGTGGAACGACTAGCGGGAGGACAGATACGCAGTATTTT.